This T cell receptor (beta chain) was obtained from a study of pediatric ulcerative colitis. V dropped 4 bases and J dropped 10; count of bases not matched to a gene: 10. Germline CDR1 SGHTA, CDR2 FQGTGA. This CDR3 contains 15 residues. TCRdb keeps only in-frame clones here, not all; method: immunoSEQ multiplex PCR. The table records tens of thousands of clones, about nine tenths of them present only once. This chain connects TRBV7-3 to TRBJ2-1, with TRBD2 identical over 10 bases. The source of this sequence is a boy aged 5-17 years who was a control in a study of pediatric ulcerative colitis. The sequencing input was blood. DNA for the CDR3: TGTGCCAGCAGCTCTAACGTAGGTAGCGGGGGGGAGCAGTTCTTC. Translating it yields CASSSNVGSGGEQFF.